The 9 T cell receptor beta chains in this list originate from one sample, sequenced in a study of blood T cell repertoires in COVID-19. This table comes from immunoSEQ multiplex PCR, and its TCRdb copy is limited to in-frame clones, with some not included. The sample includes over 45,000 clones, about 91% seen only once; the top ten take around 7.2%. Sequencing input: peripheral blood. The receptors originated from a woman aged 55-69 years with active or convalescent COVID-19.

This chain links TRBV4-1 with TRBJ1-5; D is undetermined. The V end was cut by 0 bases, the J end by 7 bases, with 13 bases between. The CDR3 covers 15 residues. Germline loops: CDR1 MGHRA, CDR2 YSYEKL. CDR3: CASSQEGGIEQPQHF. CDR3 bases: TGCGCCAGCAGCCAAGAAGGCGGGATTGAACAGCCCCAGCATTTT.

The CDR3 nucleotides are TGTGCCACCACCCCCGGGCTAGCGGGAGATCAGTCCCACAATGAGCAGTTCTTC. Its translation is CATTPGLAGDQSHNEQFF. The V call is TRBV24-1, the J call TRBJ2-1; 10 nucleotides agree with TRBD2. V trimming: 8 bases; J trimming: 5 bases; junction bases outside the gene matches: 17. The germline CDR1 and CDR2 sequences are KGHDR and SFDVKD. CDR3 length: 18 amino acids.

The V and J genes are TRBV25-1 and TRBJ1-2, with a possible D match to TRBD1 (6 bases). This CDR3 has 15 amino acids. V lost 4 bases and J lost 0, with 12 bases in between. Looked up from germline, CDR1 is MGHDK and CDR2 is SYGVNS. This CDR3 is CASSAISGANYGYTF. CDR3 sequence (DNA): TGTGCCAGCAGTGCGATATCAGGGGCTAACTATGGCTACACCTTC.

The V call is TRBV6-1, the J call TRBJ2-3; the D is unclear. Germline CDR1 and CDR2: MNHNS and SASEGT. The V end lost 0 bases, the J end lost 2 bases, and 9 bases lay between the germline ends. This CDR3 comprises 15 residues. CDR3 nucleotide sequence: TGTGCCAGCAGTGAAGCGCCCACTCACACAGATACGCAGTATTTT. Its translation is CASSEAPTHTDTQYF.

This clone was seen a single time. The V and J genes are TRBV30 and TRBJ2-1; weak D call: TRBD1 (6 bases). V was shortened by 0 bases and J by 6 bases, with 15 bases between the two germline ends. Germline V gives CDR1 GTSNPN, CDR2 SVGIG (reference sequence). This CDR3 has 15 amino acids. The CDR3 bases are TGTGCCTGGAGTGTCAGGGGAGATCGTTCCAATGAGCAGTTCTTC. Amino acids: CAWSVRGDRSNEQFF.

This chain uses TRBV7-9 with TRBJ1-3, with TRBD1 identical over 7 bases. The CDR3 length is 14 residues. Unmatched junction bases numbered 4, after V lost 6 bases and J lost 2 bases. In germline, CDR1 is SEHNR, CDR2 FQNEAQ (reference sequence). Here the CDR3 reads CASRPGTAGNTIYF. Here the CDR3 DNA reads TGTGCCAGCAGACCCGGGACAGCTGGAAACACCATATATTTT.

The rearrangement joins TRBV7-2 to TRBJ2-2; no definite D call. The V gene's germline CDR1 is SGHTA and CDR2 FQGNSA. The CDR3 covers 14 residues. The ends were cut back, 4 bases at V and 1 base at J, with 7 bases in the middle. CDR3 protein: CASSWRGNTGELFF. CDR3 nucleotide sequence: TGTGCCAGCAGCTGGAGAGGGAACACCGGGGAGCTGTTTTTT.

The CDR3 loop reads CASSLDASRRTDTQYF. CDR3 in DNA: TGCGCCAGCAGCTTGGACGCTAGCCGTCGCACAGATACGCAGTATTTT. The chain has TRBV5-1 and TRBJ2-3, with D possibly TRBD2 on 5 matching bases. Germline-derived CDR1 and CDR2 are SGHRS and YFSETQ. The V gene lost 0 bases and the J gene lost 1 base, with 12 bases spanning the gap. CDR3 length equals 16 residues.

This chain joins TRBV6-5 and TRBJ2-1, with 8 positions matching TRBD1. This CDR3 has 15 amino acids. Losses at the gene ends were 7 bases for V and 2 bases for J; bases not matched to a gene: 7. Germline V gene lookup returns CDR1 MNHEY and CDR2 SVGAGI. The CDR3 spells CASTVQGAAYNEQFF. For the CDR3, the DNA is TGTGCCAGCACCGTGCAGGGGGCAGCCTACAATGAGCAGTTCTTC.